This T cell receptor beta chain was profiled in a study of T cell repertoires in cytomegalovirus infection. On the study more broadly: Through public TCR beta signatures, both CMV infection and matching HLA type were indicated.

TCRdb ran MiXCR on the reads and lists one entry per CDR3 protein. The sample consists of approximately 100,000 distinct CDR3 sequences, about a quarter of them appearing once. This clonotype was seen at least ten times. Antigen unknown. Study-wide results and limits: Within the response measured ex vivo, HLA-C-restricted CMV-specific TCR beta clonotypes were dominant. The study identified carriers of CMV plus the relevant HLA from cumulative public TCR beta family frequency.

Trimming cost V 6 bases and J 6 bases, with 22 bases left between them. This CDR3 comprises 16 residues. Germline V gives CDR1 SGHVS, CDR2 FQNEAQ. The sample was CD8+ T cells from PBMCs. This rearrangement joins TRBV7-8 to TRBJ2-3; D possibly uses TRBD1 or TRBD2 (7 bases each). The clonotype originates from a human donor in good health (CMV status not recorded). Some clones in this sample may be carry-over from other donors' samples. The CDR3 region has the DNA TGTGCCAGCAGGGGGGGGACAGCCTATCCTACTGATACGCAGTATTTT. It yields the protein CASRGGTAYPTDTQYF.